In its sample, the clone carrying this T cell receptor (beta chain) was seen many times. Its specificity is unknown. This entry is derived from a study of CD8 T cells in ankylosing spondylitis. TCRdb called the 5' RACE reads again in MiXCR, with one record for every CDR3 protein. The table has 250,000 to 300,000 distinct CDR3 sequences, 20% seen once. Findings of the study overall: One TCR beta motif, made up of 7 or 8 highly homologous variants, appeared characteristic of ankylosing spondylitis blood. Clones tied to disease were said to be significantly enriched in matched ankylosing spondylitis synovial fluid.

Sequencing used blood, either unsorted or a sorted T cell fraction (not recorded which). The clonotype comes from a male donor with ankylosing spondylitis or in good health (not recorded which).

The CDR3 bases are TGTGCCAGTACGGACGGCAACACAGATACGCAGTATTTT. Translation: CASTDGNTDTQYF. This chain uses TRBV5-6 with TRBJ2-3, with unresolved D. The CDR3 runs 13 residues. The germline gives CDR1 SGHDT, CDR2 YYEEEE. Trimming left V 8 bases short and J 2 bases short, with 12 bases between.